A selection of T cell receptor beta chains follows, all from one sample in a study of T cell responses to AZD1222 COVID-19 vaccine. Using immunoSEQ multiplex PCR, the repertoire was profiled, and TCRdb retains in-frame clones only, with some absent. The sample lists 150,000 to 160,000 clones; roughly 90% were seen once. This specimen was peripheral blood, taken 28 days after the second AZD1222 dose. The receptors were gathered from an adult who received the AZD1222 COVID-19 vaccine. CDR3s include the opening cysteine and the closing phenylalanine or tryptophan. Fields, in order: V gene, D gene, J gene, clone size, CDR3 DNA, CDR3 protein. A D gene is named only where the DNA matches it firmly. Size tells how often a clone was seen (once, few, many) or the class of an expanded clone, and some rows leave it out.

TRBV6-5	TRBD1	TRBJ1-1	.	TGTGCCAGCATTCCCAGGGGGCGCCGGGGCACTGAAGCTTTCTTT	CASIPRGRRGTEAFF
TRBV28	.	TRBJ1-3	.	TGTGCCAGCGGCGGCGATTTGAGCTCTGGAAACACCATATATTTT	CASGGDLSSGNTIYF
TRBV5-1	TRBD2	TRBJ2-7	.	TGCGCCAGCAGCTTTGGGGGGAGCGGGAGAAAGGACGAGCAGTACTTC	CASSFGGSGRKDEQYF
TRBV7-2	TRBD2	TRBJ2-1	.	TGTGCCAGCAGCTTTACTAGCGGGAGGTTGGACAATGAGCAGTTCTTC	CASSFTSGRLDNEQFF
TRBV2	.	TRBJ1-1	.	TGTGCCAGCAGGCCGTCGAGCCCAGGGGCTTTCTTT	CASRPSSPGAFF
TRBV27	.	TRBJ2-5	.	TGTGCCAGCAGTTTAGGGGGACTTCAAGAGACCCAGTACTTC	CASSLGGLQETQYF
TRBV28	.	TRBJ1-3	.	TGTGCCAGCAGTTTAGCGGAGATTAGGGTTCCTGGAAACACCATATATTTT	CASSLAEIRVPGNTIYF
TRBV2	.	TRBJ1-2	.	TGTGCCAGCAGTCCCAGGGCCTCCTATGGCTACACCTTC	CASSPRASYGYTF
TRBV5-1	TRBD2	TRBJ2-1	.	TGCGCCAGCAGCACTAGCGGGAGGGGCAATGAGCAGTTCTTC	CASSTSGRGNEQFF
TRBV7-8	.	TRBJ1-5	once	TGTGCCAGCAGGCCGACAGCGATCGCCAGCAATCAGCCCCAGCATTTT	CASRPTAIASNQPQHF
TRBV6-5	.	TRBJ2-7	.	TGTGCCAGCACCGACAGCGCGAGAAGCTACGAGCAGTACTTC	CASTDSARSYEQYF
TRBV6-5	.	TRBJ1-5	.	TGTGCCAGCAGCACTAGGGGGCCCCAGCATTTT	CASSTRGPQHF
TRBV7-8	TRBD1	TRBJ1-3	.	TGTGCCAGCAGCTTATACACAGGGGTAATGAACACCATATATTTT	CASSLYTGVMNTIYF
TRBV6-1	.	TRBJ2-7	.	TGTGCCAGCAGTGAATCGGCCAATCTGCAGCAGTACTTC	CASSESANLQQYF
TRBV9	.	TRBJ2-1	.	TGTGCCAGCAGCAAAACCGGGGTAGTTGAGCAGTTCTTC	CASSKTGVVEQFF
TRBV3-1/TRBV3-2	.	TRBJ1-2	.	TGTGCCAGCAGCCAAGATCTAGGAATCGATACCCATGGCTACACCTTC	CASSQDLGIDTHGYTF
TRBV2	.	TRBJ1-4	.	TGTGCCAGCAGCCTCCGGGCCCTTCAGGAAAAACTGTTTTTT	CASSLRALQEKLFF
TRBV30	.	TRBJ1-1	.	TGTGCCTGGGGACCCACTGAAGCTTTCTTT	CAWGPTEAFF
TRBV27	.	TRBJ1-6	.	TGTGCCAGCAGTTTATTTTGGAATTCACCCCTCCACTTT	CASSLFWNSPLHF
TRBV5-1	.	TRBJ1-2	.	TGCGCCAGCAGCTTGCTGTTGACCGACGTCTATGGCTACACCTTC	CASSLLLTDVYGYTF
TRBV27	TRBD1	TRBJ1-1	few	TGTGCCAGCAGTTTATCGAATTTCCGGGACAGGGGGCGCCAGATGAACACTGAAGCTTTCTTT	CASSLSNFRDRGRQMNTEAFF
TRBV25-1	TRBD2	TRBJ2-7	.	TGTGCCAGCCAGCGGGAGGCCCCCTACGAGCAGTACTTC	CASQREAPYEQYF
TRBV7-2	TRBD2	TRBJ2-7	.	TGTGCCAGCAGCCGGCTAATACTAGCGGGAGTCTACGAGCAGTACTTC	CASSRLILAGVYEQYF
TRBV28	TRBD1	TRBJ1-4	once	TGTGCCAGCAGTTTAGGGATCGGACAGGCTGAAAAACTGTTTTTT	CASSLGIGQAEKLFF
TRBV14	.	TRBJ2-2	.	TGTGCCAGCAGCCCCCTTTACCGGGGTGGTGGGGAGCTGTTTTTT	CASSPLYRGGGELFF
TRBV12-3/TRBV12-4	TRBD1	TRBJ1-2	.	TGTGCCAGCAGACAGACAGGGAGTTATGGCTACACCTTC	CASRQTGSYGYTF
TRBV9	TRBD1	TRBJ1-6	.	TGTGCCAGCAGCGCGGGACAGGCAACCCTGCCCCTCCACTTT	CASSAGQATLPLHF
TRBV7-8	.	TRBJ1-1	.	TGTGCCAGCAGCGGTCCAGGGAACACTGAAGCTTTCTTT	CASSGPGNTEAFF
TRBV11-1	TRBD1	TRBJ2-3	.	TGTGCCAGCACTCCGGGACAGGGGCTGGATACGCAGTATTTT	CASTPGQGLDTQYF
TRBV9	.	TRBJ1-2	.	TGTGCCAGCAGCGGGGGGGACTCTGGCTATGGCTACACCTTC	CASSGGDSGYGYTF
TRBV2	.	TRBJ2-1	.	TGTGCCAGCAGAGGGGCAGGCTACAATGAGCAGTTCTTC	CASRGAGYNEQFF
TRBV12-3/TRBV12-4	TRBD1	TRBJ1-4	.	TGTGCCAGCAGACGGACAGGGTACGAAAAACTGTTTTTT	CASRRTGYEKLFF
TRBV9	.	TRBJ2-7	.	TGTGCCAGCAGCGTAGCATGGGGCCGCGCCTACGAGCAGTACTTC	CASSVAWGRAYEQYF
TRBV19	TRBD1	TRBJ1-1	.	TGTGCCAGTACAAGCACAGGGGTCGGGGGAAGTAACCCTGAAGCTTTCTTT	CASTSTGVGGSNPEAFF
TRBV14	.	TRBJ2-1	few	TGTGCCAGCAGCCATATGGTGGGAAGCTCCTACAATGAGCAGTTCTTC	CASSHMVGSSYNEQFF
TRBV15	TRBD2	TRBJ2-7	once	TGTGCCACGGGACTAGCGGGGGACTACGAGCAGTACTTC	CATGLAGDYEQYF
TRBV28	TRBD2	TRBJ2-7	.	TGTGCCAGCAGAGCGACCCTAGCGGGATACTACGAGCAGTACTTC	CASRATLAGYYEQYF
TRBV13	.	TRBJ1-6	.	TGTGCCAGCAGCACCACGCCGGGGGGCAATTCACCCCTCCACTTT	CASSTTPGGNSPLHF
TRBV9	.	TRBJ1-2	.	TGTGCCAGTGGAGGCTACGGCTACACCTTC	CASGGYGYTF
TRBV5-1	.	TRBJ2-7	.	TGCGCCAGCAGGTGGTCGCCCGAAGGTTCCTACGAGCAGTACTTC	CASRWSPEGSYEQYF
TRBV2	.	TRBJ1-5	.	TGTGCCAGCAGTGGCGGGCAGGGGATAAATAGCAATCAGCCCCAGCATTTT	CASSGGQGINSNQPQHF
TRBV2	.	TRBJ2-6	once	TGTGCTGGAGGGTCCGTGTCTGGGGCCAACGTCCTGACTTTC	CAGGSVSGANVLTF
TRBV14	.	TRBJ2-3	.	TGTGCCAGCAGCCAGTGGACAGTGAGCACAGATACGCAGTATTTT	CASSQWTVSTDTQYF
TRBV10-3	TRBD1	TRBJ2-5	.	TGTGCCATCAGGGACCTGGGACAGCAGGAGACCCAGTACTTC	CAIRDLGQQETQYF
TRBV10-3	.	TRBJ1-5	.	TGTGCCATCAGTGAGTCTGGAAACAGCAATCAGCCCCAGCATTTT	CAISESGNSNQPQHF
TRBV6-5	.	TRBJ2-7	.	TGTGCCAGCAGTTACGAAGCCGGCTATGGCGAGCAGTACTTC	CASSYEAGYGEQYF
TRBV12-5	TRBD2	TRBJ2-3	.	TGTGCTAGTGGTTTGGTTAAACTAGCGGGGGCGACAGATACGCAGTATTTT	CASGLVKLAGATDTQYF
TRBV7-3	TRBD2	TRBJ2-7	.	TGTGCCAGCAGCTTTCACCCCTGGGAATTGGGGCGGGAGGGCCCGAGCTCCTACGAGCAGTACTTC	CASSFHPWELGREGPSSYEQYF
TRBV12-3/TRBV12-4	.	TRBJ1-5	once	TGTGCCAGCAGTTACGGCAATCAGCCCCAGCATTTT	CASSYGNQPQHF
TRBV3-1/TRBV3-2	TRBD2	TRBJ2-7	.	TGTGCCAGCAGCCACGGAGGACTAGCGGGGGTCGACGAGCAGTACTTC	CASSHGGLAGVDEQYF
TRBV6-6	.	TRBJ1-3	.	TGTGCCAGCAGTAAACAGGACTCTGGAAACACCATATATTTT	CASSKQDSGNTIYF
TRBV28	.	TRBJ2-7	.	TGTGCCAGCAGTTTAATTGGGGGGCCCTACGAGCAGTACTTC	CASSLIGGPYEQYF
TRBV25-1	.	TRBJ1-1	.	TGTGCCAGCGCCTTAGGAGTTTCGACTGAAGCTTTCTTT	CASALGVSTEAFF
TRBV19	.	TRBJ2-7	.	TGTGCCAGTAGTATCACGGGAGCCCCCTACGAGCAGTACTTC	CASSITGAPYEQYF
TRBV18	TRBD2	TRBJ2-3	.	TGTGCCAGCCGACCACCCGGGAGGGCCTCAGATACGCAGTATTTT	CASRPPGRASDTQYF